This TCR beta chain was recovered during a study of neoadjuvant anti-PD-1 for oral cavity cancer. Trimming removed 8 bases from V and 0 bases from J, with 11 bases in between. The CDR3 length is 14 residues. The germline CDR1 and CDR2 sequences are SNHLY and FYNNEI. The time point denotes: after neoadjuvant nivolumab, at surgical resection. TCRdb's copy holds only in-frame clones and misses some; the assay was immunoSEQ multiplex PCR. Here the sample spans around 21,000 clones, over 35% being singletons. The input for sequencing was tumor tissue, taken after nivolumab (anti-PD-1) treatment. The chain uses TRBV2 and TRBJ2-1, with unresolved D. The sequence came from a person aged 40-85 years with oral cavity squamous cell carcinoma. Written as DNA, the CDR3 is TGTGCCAGCGTCTTTTACCTCTCCTACAATGAGCAGTTCTTC. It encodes CASVFYLSYNEQFF.